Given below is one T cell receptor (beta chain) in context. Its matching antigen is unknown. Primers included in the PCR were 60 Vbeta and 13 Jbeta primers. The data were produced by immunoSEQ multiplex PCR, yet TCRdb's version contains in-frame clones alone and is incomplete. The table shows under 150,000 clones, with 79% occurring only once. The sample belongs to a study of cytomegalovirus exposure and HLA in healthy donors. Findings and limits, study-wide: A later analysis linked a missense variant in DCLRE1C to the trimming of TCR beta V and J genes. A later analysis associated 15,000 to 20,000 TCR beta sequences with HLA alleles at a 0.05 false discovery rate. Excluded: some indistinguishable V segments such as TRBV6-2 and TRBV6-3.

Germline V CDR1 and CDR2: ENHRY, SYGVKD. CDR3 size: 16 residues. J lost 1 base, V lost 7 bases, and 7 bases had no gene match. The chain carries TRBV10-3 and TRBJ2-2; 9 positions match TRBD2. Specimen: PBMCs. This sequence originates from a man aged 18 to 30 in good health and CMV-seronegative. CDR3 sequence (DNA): TGTGCCATCATGCCGCTTAGCGGGAGGAACACCGGGGAGCTGTTTTTT. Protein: CAIMPLSGRNTGELFF.